The entry below gives a single TCR beta chain sequence along with its context. This sample was taken from a study of control samples from healthy donors and cancer patients. V was cut by 6 bases and J by 3 bases, with 12 bases left in between. The CDR3 is made up of 13 amino acids. Germline CDR1 reads LNHDA; CDR2 reads SQIVND (reference sequence). Here immunoSEQ multiplex PCR was the method, and the copy in TCRdb shows in-frame clones only, minus some. Found here are roughly 200,000 clones, roughly nine tenths of them singletons; the top ten hold less than 2%. The genes are TRBV19 and TRBJ2-7, with D perhaps matching TRBD1 or TRBD2 (5 bases each). The sample taken for sequencing was blood. The sequence came from a man younger than 45 in good health. The CDR3 DNA reads TGTGCCAGTAGCCGAGGGGAAAACTACGAGCAGTACTTC. Encoded protein: CASSRGENYEQYF.